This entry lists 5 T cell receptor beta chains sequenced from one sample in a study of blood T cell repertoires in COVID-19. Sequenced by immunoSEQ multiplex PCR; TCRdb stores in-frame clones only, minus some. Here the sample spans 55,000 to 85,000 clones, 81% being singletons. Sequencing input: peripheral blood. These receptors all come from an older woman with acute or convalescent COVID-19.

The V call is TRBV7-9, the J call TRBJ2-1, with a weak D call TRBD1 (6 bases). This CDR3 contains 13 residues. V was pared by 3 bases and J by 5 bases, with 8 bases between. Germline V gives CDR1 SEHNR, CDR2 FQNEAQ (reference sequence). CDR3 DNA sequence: TGTGCCAGCAGCTTCAACAGGGACAATGAGCAGTTCTTC. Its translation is CASSFNRDNEQFF.

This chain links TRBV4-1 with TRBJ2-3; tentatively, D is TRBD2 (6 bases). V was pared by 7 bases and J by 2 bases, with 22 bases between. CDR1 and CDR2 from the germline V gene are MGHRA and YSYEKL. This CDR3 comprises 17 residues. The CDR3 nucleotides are TGCGCCAGCAACGAGCTCTACCAGCGGGCCACCACAGATACGCAGTATTTT. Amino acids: CASNELYQRATTDTQYF.

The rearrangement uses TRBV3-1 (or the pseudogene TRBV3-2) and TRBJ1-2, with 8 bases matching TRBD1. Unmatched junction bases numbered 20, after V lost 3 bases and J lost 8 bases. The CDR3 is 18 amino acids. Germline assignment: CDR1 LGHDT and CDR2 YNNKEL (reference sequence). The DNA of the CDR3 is TGTGCCAGCAGCCACCTCCTCGGGGCAGGGGGCTTAAATATCGGCTACACCTTC. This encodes CASSHLLGAGGLNIGYTF.

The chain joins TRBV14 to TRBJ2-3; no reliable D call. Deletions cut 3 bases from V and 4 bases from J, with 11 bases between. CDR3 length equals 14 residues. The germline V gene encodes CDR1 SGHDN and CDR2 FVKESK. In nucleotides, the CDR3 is TGTGCCAGCAGCCAGCGCAGGTTCTCAGATACGCAGTATTTT. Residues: CASSQRRFSDTQYF.

The CDR3 spells CASSSGQGAGANVLTF. CDR3 DNA sequence: TGCGCCAGCAGCTCGGGACAGGGTGCTGGGGCCAACGTCCTGACTTTC. V is TRBV5-1 and J is TRBJ2-6, with 9 positions matching TRBD1. There are 16 residues in the CDR3. Germline values: CDR1 SGHRS, CDR2 YFSETQ. V dropped 3 bases and J dropped 2; count of bases not matched to a gene: 3.